The 8 T cell receptor beta chains reported below all come from one sample, sequenced in a study of blood T cell repertoires in COVID-19. Data came from immunoSEQ multiplex PCR; TCRdb stores just in-frame clones and leaves some out. The sample yields approximately 140,000 clones, around 90% seen once. The sequenced sample consisted of peripheral blood. These receptors came from an older woman with acute or convalescent COVID-19.

J is TRBJ2-7 and V is TRBV18; 8 nucleotides agree with TRBD1. J gave up 3 bases and V 3 bases, and 4 bases lay outside the gene matches. The CDR3 has 14 residues. From germline, CDR1 is KGHSH and CDR2 LQKENI. The CDR3 loop reads CASSPGTGDYEQYF. The CDR3 nucleotides read TGTGCCAGCTCACCTGGGACAGGAGACTACGAGCAGTACTTC. The variable domain in full, with the rest retrieved from reference TRBV18 and TRBJ2-7, is NAGVMQNPRHLVRRRGQEARLRCSPMKGHSHVYWYRQLPEEGLKFMVYLQKENIIDESGMPKERFSAEFPKEGPSILRIQQVVRGDSAAYFCASSPGTGDYEQYFGPGTRLTVT.

In this sample, this clone turned up a few times. This chain links TRBV5-4 with TRBJ1-2; no clear D. The V gene's germline CDR1 is SGHNT and CDR2 YYREEE (reference sequence). Trimming shortened V by 3 bases and J by 5 bases, and 11 bases separated the two germline ends. The CDR3 is 13 amino acids. For the CDR3, the DNA is TGTGCCAGCAGCTCTGGTTCGGGATATGGCTACACCTTC. This translates into CASSSGSGYGYTF.

This chain uses TRBV19 with TRBJ2-1; D is possibly TRBD2 (5 bases). The CDR3 runs 16 residues. V lost 5 bases to trimming and J lost 0 bases, with 14 bases between them. The V gene's germline CDR1 is LNHDA and CDR2 SQIVND (reference sequence). CDR3 sequence (DNA): TGTGCCAGTAGTTCTTTAACGGGAAGCTCCTACAATGAGCAGTTCTTC. This encodes CASSSLTGSSYNEQFF.

The chain uses TRBV7-2 and TRBJ2-5, with D possibly matching TRBD2 (7 bases). Germline CDR1 and CDR2: SGHTA and FQGNSA. CDR3 length equals 15 residues. V lost 6 bases and J lost 1, with 15 bases in between. The CDR3 loop is CASSLGGRPQETQYF. In DNA, the CDR3 is TGTGCCAGCAGTCTGGGGGGGCGCCCCCAAGAGACCCAGTACTTC.

This chain connects TRBV4-2 to TRBJ1-2; possible D gene TRBD1, 5 bases. Germline V lookup: CDR1 LGHNA, CDR2 YNFKEQ. The CDR3 spans 17 residues. Trimming removed 3 bases at V and 0 bases at J, with 17 bases between. The DNA for the CDR3 is TGTGCCAGCAGCCATGTCGAAGTGGGGCCAGCTAACTATGGCTACACCTTC. This sequence encodes CASSHVEVGPANYGYTF.

This chain links TRBV2 with TRBJ1-4; 7 nucleotides match TRBD1. The germline gives CDR1 SNHLY, CDR2 FYNNEI. This CDR3 spans 17 amino acids. Trimming removed 8 bases from V and 0 bases from J; junction bases left unmatched: 12. The CDR3, as DNA: TGTGCCAGCCAACCAACGCGACAGGGACCAACTAATGAAAAACTGTTTTTT. Residues: CASQPTRQGPTNEKLFF.

V is TRBV7-6 and J is TRBJ2-5; TRBD2 matches at 11 bases. With V trimmed by 1 base and J by 0 bases, 10 bases remained unmatched. Germline V gene data show CDR1 as SGHVS and CDR2 as FNYEAQ. The length of the CDR3 is 19 residues. CDR3 in DNA: TGTGCCAGCAGCTTAGTTGGTCCAGTAGCGGGGGGGGACCAAGAGACCCAGTACTTC. Residues: CASSLVGPVAGGDQETQYF.

V usage is TRBV7-2 and J usage is TRBJ2-6; 9 nucleotides agree with TRBD1. Germline CDR1 is SGHTA and CDR2 is FQGNSA. The CDR3 is made up of 17 amino acids. Unmatched junction bases numbered 6, after V lost 3 bases and J lost 3 bases. The CDR3: CASSFLQGAVGANVLTF. CDR3 coding DNA: TGTGCCAGCAGCTTCCTACAGGGGGCGGTTGGGGCCAACGTCCTGACTTTC.